One sample yielded the 7 T cell receptor beta chains listed below, sequenced in a study of shared clonotypes between healthy human individuals (dated by TCRdb to about 2020). The library was built by means of the immunoSEQ multiplex PCR assay. TCRdb holds this immuneACCESS table with in-frame rearrangements only. Some clones are missing; in checked studies, unresolved V genes explain under half, and the rest has no known cause. This sample has roughly 2.1 million clones in its table, and about 93% of those were observed once. The top ten clonotypes cover about 1.5% of the sample. CD8 naive samples were obtained by positive selection for CCR7 among CD45RO-negative cells, yielding a CD45RA+CCR7+ population from which TemRA cells were excluded. Specimen: naive CD8+ T cells from PBMCs. The label giving this sample's cell subset or site can be read as: CD45RA+CCR7+. These TCRs come from a man younger than 35 in good health. Some clones in this sample may be carry-over from other donors' samples.

The rearrangement joins TRBV5-6 to TRBJ2-7; D may be TRBD1 or TRBD2 (5 bases each). The CDR3 consists of 12 residues. Trimming shortened V by 2 bases and J by 6 bases, and 9 bases separated the two germline ends. The germline V gene encodes CDR1 SGHDT and CDR2 YYEEEE. This chain's CDR3 is CASSFQGAEQYF. As DNA, the CDR3 is TGTGCCAGCAGCTTTCAGGGAGCCGAGCAGTACTTC. Variable domain in full (rest from reference TRBV5-6 and TRBJ2-7): DAGVTQSPTHLIKTRGQQVTLRCSPKSGHDTVSWYQQALGQGPQFIFQYYEEEERQRGNFPDRFSGHQFPNYSSELNVNALLLGDSALYLCASSFQGAEQYFGPGTRLTVT.

The chain is built from TRBV7-9 and TRBJ2-3, with D possibly matching TRBD2 (6 bases). The V end was cut by 5 bases, the J end by 4 bases, with 25 bases between. Germline lookup yields CDR1 SEHNR and CDR2 FQNEAQ (reference sequence). The CDR3 sequence is 18 residues long. The CDR3 DNA reads TGTGCCAGCAGCGGAGCTGAACAATTAGCGGTTATCGCAGATACGCAGTATTTT. It is translated as CASSGAEQLAVIADTQYF.

Of note for this clone: Other DNA sequences in the sample encode the same CDR3. This chain joins TRBV29-1 and TRBJ1-1, with a weak D call TRBD1 (6 bases). The CDR3 length is 13 residues. The V gene's germline CDR1 is SQVTM and CDR2 ANQGSEA. The V end lost 4 bases, the J end lost 2 bases, and 11 bases lay between the germline ends. DNA of the CDR3: TGCAGCGTTGGGGGACACCGAAACACTGAAGCTTTCTTT. This gives the protein CSVGGHRNTEAFF.

The genes are TRBV7-8 and TRBJ2-7, with 10 bases aligning to TRBD1. This CDR3 has 14 residues. The junction had 2 bases not matched to a gene; V was cut back by 4 bases and J by 2 bases. In germline, CDR1 is SGHVS, CDR2 FQNEAQ. In nucleotides, the CDR3 is TGTGCCAGCAGCTCGGGACAGGGGCCCTACGAGCAGTACTTC. It encodes CASSSGQGPYEQYF.

This clone was seen a single time. This chain links TRBV7-8 with TRBJ2-2, with TRBD1 identical over 7 bases. The CDR3 extends over 15 amino acids. Germline V lookup: CDR1 SGHVS, CDR2 FQNEAQ. With V trimmed by 5 bases and J by 3 bases, 6 bases remained unmatched. CDR3 amino acids: CASSSTGAHTGELFF. The CDR3 region has the DNA TGTGCCAGCAGCAGCACAGGGGCTCACACCGGGGAGCTGTTTTTT. The full variable domain, its missing parts supplied by reference TRBV7-8 and TRBJ2-2, is GAGVSQSPRYKVAKRGQDVALRCDPISGHVSLFWYQQALGQGPEFLTYFQNEAQLDKSGLPSDRFFAERPEGSVSTLKIQRTQQEDSAVYLCASSSTGAHTGELFFGEGSRLTVL.

CDR3 DNA: TGTGCCAGCAGCCCCCCGGTGACGAGCCCCAAAAACATTCAGTACTTC. As protein: CASSPPVTSPKNIQYF. V usage is TRBV7-9 and J usage is TRBJ2-4, with D uncertain. V shed 5 bases and J shed 2 bases, with 16 bases lying between them. There are 16 residues in the CDR3. CDR1 SEHNR and CDR2 FQNEAQ come from the germline V gene (reference sequence).

V usage is TRBV5-5 and J usage is TRBJ2-7; D may match TRBD1 or TRBD2 (5 bases each). This CDR3 region has 12 residues. V was cut by 7 bases and J by 7 bases, with 15 bases left in between. Per the germline V gene, CDR1 is SGHKS and CDR2 is YYEKEE (reference sequence). The chain's CDR3 is CASRPGTREQYF. CDR3 DNA sequence: TGTGCCAGCCGACCTGGGACGCGGGAGCAGTACTTC.